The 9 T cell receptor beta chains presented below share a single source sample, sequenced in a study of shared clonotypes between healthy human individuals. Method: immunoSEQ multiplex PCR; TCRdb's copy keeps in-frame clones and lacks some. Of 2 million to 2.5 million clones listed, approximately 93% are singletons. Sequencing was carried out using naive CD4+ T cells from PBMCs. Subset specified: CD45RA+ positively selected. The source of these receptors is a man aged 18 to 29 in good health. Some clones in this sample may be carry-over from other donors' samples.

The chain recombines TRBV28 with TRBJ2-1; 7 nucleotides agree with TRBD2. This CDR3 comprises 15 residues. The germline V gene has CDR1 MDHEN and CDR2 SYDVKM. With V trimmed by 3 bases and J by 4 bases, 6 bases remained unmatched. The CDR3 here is CASSFGGELYNEQFF. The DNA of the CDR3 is TGTGCCAGCAGTTTTGGGGGGGAGTTGTACAATGAGCAGTTCTTC.

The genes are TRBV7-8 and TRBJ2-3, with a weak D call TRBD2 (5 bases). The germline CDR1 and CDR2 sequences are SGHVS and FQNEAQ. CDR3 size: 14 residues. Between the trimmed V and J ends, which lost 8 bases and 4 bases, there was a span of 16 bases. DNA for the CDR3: TGTGCCAGCCTCGACCATCGGGGTCCAGATACGCAGTATTTT. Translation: CASLDHRGPDTQYF.

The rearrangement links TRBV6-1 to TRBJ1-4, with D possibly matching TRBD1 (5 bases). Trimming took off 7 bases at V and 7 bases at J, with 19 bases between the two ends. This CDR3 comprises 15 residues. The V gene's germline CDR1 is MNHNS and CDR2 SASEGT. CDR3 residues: CASTGATARLEKLFF. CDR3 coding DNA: TGTGCCAGCACCGGGGCGACAGCAAGGCTTGAAAAACTGTTTTTT.

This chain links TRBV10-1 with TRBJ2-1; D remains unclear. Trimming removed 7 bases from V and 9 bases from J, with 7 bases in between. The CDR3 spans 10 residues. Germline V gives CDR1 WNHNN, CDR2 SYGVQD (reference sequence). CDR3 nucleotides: TGCGCCAGCATAGGTGTTGAGCAGTTCTTC. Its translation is CASIGVEQFF.

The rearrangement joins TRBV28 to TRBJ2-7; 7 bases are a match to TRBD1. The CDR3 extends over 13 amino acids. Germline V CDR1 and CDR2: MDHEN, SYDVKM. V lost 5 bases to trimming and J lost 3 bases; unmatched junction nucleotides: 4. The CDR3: CASSPGTDYEQYF. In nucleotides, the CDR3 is TGTGCCAGCAGTCCCGGGACAGACTACGAGCAGTACTTC.

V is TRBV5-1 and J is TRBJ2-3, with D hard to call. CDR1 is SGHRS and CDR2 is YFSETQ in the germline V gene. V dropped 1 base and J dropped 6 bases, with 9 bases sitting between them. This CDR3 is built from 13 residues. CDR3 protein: CASSLRAADTQYF. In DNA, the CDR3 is TGCGCCAGCAGCTTGAGAGCAGCCGATACGCAGTATTTT.

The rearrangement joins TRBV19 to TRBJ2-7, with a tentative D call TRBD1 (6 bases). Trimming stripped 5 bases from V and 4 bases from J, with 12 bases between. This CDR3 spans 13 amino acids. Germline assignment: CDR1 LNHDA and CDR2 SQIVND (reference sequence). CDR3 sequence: CASSFGQKYEQYF. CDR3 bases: TGTGCCAGTAGTTTTGGACAGAAATACGAGCAGTACTTC.

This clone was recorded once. This chain's CDR3 is CASSFAGTGQYEQYF. The DNA of the CDR3 is TGTGCCAGCAGCTTCGCCGGGACGGGACAGTACGAGCAGTACTTC. This chain connects TRBV11-3 to TRBJ2-7; 7 nucleotides match TRBD1. Per germline, CDR1 SGHNT and CDR2 YENEEA. After removal of 3 bases from V and 4 bases from J, the junction contained 9 bases not matched to a gene. The CDR3 contains 15 residues.

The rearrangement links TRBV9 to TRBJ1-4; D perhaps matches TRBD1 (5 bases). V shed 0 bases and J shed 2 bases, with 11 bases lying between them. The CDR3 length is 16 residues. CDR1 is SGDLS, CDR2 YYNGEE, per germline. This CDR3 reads CASSVATGGTNEKLFF. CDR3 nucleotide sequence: TGTGCCAGCAGCGTAGCTACGGGGGGGACTAATGAAAAACTGTTTTTT.